The clone carrying this TCR beta chain was recorded at least ten times. The antigen is undetermined. The data derive from a study of metastatic and nonmetastatic thyroid tumors. V was trimmed by 5 bases and J by 3 bases, leaving 17 bases between them. This CDR3 is 14 amino acids long. Germline lookup yields CDR1 DFQATT and CDR2 SNEGSKA (reference sequence). TCRdb re-called clones from the PCR reads using MiXCR. This table has 25,000 to 30,000 clones, roughly 15% appearing once. Patients underwent thyroid surgery, and none had received any treatment before it. The study, taken as a whole, reports: In both blood and tumor samples, TCR beta diversity was reported significantly higher for malignant than benign nodules.

The specimen was blood. The chain links TRBV20-1 to TRBJ2-7; D not certain. The receptor was derived from a female donor with papillary thyroid cancer or a benign thyroid nodule (not recorded which). Some clones in this sample may be carry-over from other donors' samples. The CDR3 sequence is CSALNSHYYYEQYF. In nucleotides, the CDR3 is TGCAGTGCTCTTAATTCCCACTACTACTACGAGCAGTACTTC.